The 5 T cell receptor beta chains listed next were all sequenced from one sample in a study of breast tumors, draining lymph nodes, adjacent tissues (dated by TCRdb to 2016 to 2018). To prepare the library, multiplex PCR was applied. Sequencing was carried out with an Illumina HiSeq 2000. TCRdb trimmed the raw reads at Q25, called clones with MiXCR and kept productive beta chains. Every distinct CDR3 protein forms one entry, paired with its most common genes and DNA. For this sample there are over 100,000 distinct CDR3 sequences; about 20% appear just once. The ten largest clones add up to just over 2.5% of the sample. Lymph node samples were obtained from the axillary draining lymph nodes of breast cancer patients. Sequences were obtained from axillary lymph node tissue. The receptors were gathered from a female donor with breast cancer. Some clones in this sample may be carry-over from other donors' samples.

As for this clonotype: A clone one base away is much larger, so this may be a read error. The chain links TRBV19 to TRBJ1-5, with TRBD1 identical over 8 bases. The CDR3 has 17 amino acids. CDR1 LNHDA and CDR2 SQIVND come from the germline V gene (reference sequence). The V segment lost 6 bases and the J segment 5 bases; nucleotides outside the gene matches: 15. The CDR3 nucleotides are TGTGCCAGTAGCCGTGGACAGGGATGGACTGATGATCAGCCCCAGCATTTT. Protein product: CASSRGQGWTDDQPQHF.

In DNA form, the CDR3 reads TGTGCCAGCAGTACCAACAGGCGCTGGGGGGACGAGCAGTACTTC. Encoded protein: CASSTNRRWGDEQYF. The rearrangement joins TRBV28 to TRBJ2-7; D is perhaps TRBD2 (6 bases). The length of the CDR3 is 15 residues. V lost 5 bases and J lost 5, with 19 bases in between. Germline lookup yields CDR1 MDHEN and CDR2 SYDVKM.

The sample holds many counts of this clonotype. The chain joins TRBV4-1 to TRBJ2-1; D gene ambiguous. V lost 0 bases to trimming and J lost 7 bases, with 10 bases between them. Germline CDR1 reads MGHRA; CDR2 reads YSYEKL. The CDR3 has 14 amino acids. The CDR3 region is CASSQEGTENEQFF. The CDR3 bases are TGCGCCAGCAGCCAAGAGGGCACGGAAAATGAGCAGTTCTTC.

The chain carries TRBV6-2 or TRBV6-3 and TRBJ2-6, with TRBD1 matching over 9 bases. Germline assignment: CDR1 MNHEY and CDR2 SVGEGT. The V and J ends lost 0 bases and 4 bases, in that order; junction bases with no gene match: 4. The CDR3 spans 17 residues. CDR3 coding DNA: TGTGCCAGCAGTTACTCAGGGACAGGGCTCGGGGCCAACGTCCTGACTTTC. Protein sequence: CASSYSGTGLGANVLTF.

There are many counts of this clonotype. V and J are TRBV12-3 or TRBV12-4 and TRBJ2-7; perhaps D is TRBD1 or TRBD2 (6 bases each). CDR3 length equals 14 residues. Trimming shortened V by 8 bases and J by 1 base, and 15 bases separated the two germline ends. The CDR3, as DNA: TGTGCCAGCCAAGGGGGGAAAGGATCCTACGAGCAGTACTTC. Its translation: CASQGGKGSYEQYF.